This T cell receptor beta chain was retrieved from a study of early T cells in non-severe SARS-CoV-2 infection. TCRdb called the 5' RACE reads again in MiXCR, with one record for every CDR3 protein. The sample has about 41,000 distinct CDR3 sequences; about a tenth are singletons. The table lists this clonotype with a few counts. Looked up from germline, CDR1 is WSHSY and CDR2 is SAAADI. J was trimmed by 7 bases and V by 4 bases; bases with no gene match: 5. The CDR3 has 15 residues. The sequenced sample consisted of whole blood. This clonotype originated in an adult who was a healthcare worker with PCR-confirmed SARS-CoV-2 infection or an uninfected control (not recorded which). This chain joins TRBV10-2 and TRBJ2-1, with 12 bases matching TRBD2. DNA of the CDR3: TGCGCCAGCAGTGCTAGCGGGGGGGCCAGTAATGAGCAGTTCTTC. Protein sequence: CASSASGGASNEQFF.